This T cell receptor (beta chain) came from a study of cytomegalovirus exposure and HLA in healthy donors. Whole-study results and caveats: What a later analysis reportedly showed was that an Asian-associated ancestry cluster had fewer N-insertions than the approximately 670-donor mean.

The study ran its PCR with 60 Vbeta and 13 Jbeta primers. Generated by immunoSEQ multiplex PCR, the TCRdb table keeps only in-frame clones and is missing some. The table lists 200,000 to 250,000 clones, about 80% of them singletons, with roughly 0.58% in the top ten. In the case of this clone: Its antigen is still unknown.

Germline values: CDR1 SGHTA, CDR2 FQGTGA. The CDR3 has 14 residues. V was pared by 1 base and J by 2 bases, with 7 bases between. This clonotype originated in a woman between 40 and 50 years old in good health and CMV-seronegative. The chain uses TRBV7-3 and TRBJ2-3; D not certain. The sequenced material came from PBMCs. The DNA for the CDR3 is TGTGCCAGCAGCTTAAGCGGCCCCACAGATACGCAGTATTTT. It codes for CASSLSGPTDTQYF. The full variable domain, with the rest looked up from reference TRBV7-3 and TRBJ2-3, is GAGVSQTPSNKVTEKGKYVELRCDPISGHTALYWYRQSLGQGPEFLIYFQGTGAADDSGLPNDRFFAVRPEGSVSTLKIQRTERGDSAVYLCASSLSGPTDTQYFGPGTRLTVL.